The entry that follows covers one T cell receptor beta chain sequence. The target antigen is unknown. The data derive from a study of T cells in localized non-small cell lung cancer. Broader study findings: Across samples, adjacent lung featured a median around 56 of the top 100 tumor clones. Longer overall survival was seen with higher T cell density measured in blood. Uninvolved neighboring lung showed the greatest T cell clonality, exceeding tumor. Because only a single region of the tumor was sequenced, heterogeneity remains possible.

The CDR3 has 13 amino acids. J gave up 5 bases and V 5 bases, and 3 bases lay outside the gene matches. Germline V gene sequence: CDR1 SGHVS, CDR2 FQNEAQ. Sequencing used immunoSEQ multiplex PCR; TCRdb keeps in-frame clones, though not all of them. The sample includes tens of thousands of clones, more than 75% of them seen just once. This TCR derives from a woman aged 40 to 75 with stage I squamous cell lung carcinoma. Sequencing was performed on peripheral blood, taken before any cancer treatment. The gene calls are TRBV7-8 and TRBJ1-2; 9 positions agree with TRBD1. CDR3 DNA sequence: TGTGCCAGCAGCACAGACAGGGGGTATGGCTACACCTTC. This translates into CASSTDRGYGYTF.